The clone carrying this T cell receptor (beta chain) was seen repeatedly, ten times or more. Its target is unknown. Through a sample-barcoded 5' primer and a J-beta primer mix, a second PCR was run for about 6 to 11 cycles. A single record per CDR3 protein comes from TCRdb applying MiXCR to the 5' RACE reads. The sample has over a million distinct CDR3 sequences; about 45% are singletons. Germline V gene data show CDR1 as MGHDK and CDR2 as SYGVNS. The V and J ends lost 2 bases and 2 bases respectively, with 16 bases between them. This CDR3 has 17 residues. The data belong to a study of blood T cells in healthy people across ages. Overall study context: About one barcoded beta molecule per two T cells was captured by template switching. Whole-study results and caveats: In the absence of known donor CMV status, changes in expanded clonotypes were possibly confounded. Estimates drawn from one million T cells were deemed to understate diversity.

This chain uses TRBV25-1 with TRBJ2-1; possibly TRBD2 for D (6 bases). This TCR derives from a woman under 30 in good health. Source material: blood. CDR3 protein: CASSELRRGATYNEQFF. DNA for the CDR3: TGTGCCAGCAGTGAACTCAGGCGGGGAGCCACCTACAATGAGCAGTTCTTC.